This TCR beta chain originates from a study of blood T cells in healthy people across ages. The CDR3 runs 10 residues. Trimming stripped 3 bases from V and 6 bases from J, with 5 bases between. Germline CDR1 reads SQVTM; CDR2 reads ANQGSEA. Through a sample-barcoded 5' primer and a J-beta primer mix, a second PCR was run for roughly 7 to 11 cycles. MiXCR was run by TCRdb on the 5' RACE reads, yielding one entry per CDR3 protein. The sample contains hundreds of thousands of distinct CDR3 sequences, 58% of which appear only once. V and J are TRBV29-1 and TRBJ1-2; no clear D gene. This sequence originates from a man aged 25 to 40 in good health. The sample taken for sequencing was blood. The CDR3 protein is CSVEWDGYTF. The DNA of the CDR3 is TGCAGCGTTGAGTGGGATGGCTACACCTTC.